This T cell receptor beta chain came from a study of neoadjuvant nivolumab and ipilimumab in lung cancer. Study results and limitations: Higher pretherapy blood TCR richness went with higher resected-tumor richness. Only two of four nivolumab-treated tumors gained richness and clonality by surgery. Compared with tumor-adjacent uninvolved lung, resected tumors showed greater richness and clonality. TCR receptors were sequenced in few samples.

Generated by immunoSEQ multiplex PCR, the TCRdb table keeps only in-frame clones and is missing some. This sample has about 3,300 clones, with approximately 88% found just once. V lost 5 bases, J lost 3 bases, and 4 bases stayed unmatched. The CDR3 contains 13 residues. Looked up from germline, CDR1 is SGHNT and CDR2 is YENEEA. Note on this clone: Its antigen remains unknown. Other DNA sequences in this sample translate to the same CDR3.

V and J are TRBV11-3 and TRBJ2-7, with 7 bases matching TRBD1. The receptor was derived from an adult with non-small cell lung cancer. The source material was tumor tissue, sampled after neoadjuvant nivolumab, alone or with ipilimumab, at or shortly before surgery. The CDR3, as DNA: TGTGCCAGCAGCCTACGGGACAGCTACGAGCAGTACTTC. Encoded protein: CASSLRDSYEQYF.